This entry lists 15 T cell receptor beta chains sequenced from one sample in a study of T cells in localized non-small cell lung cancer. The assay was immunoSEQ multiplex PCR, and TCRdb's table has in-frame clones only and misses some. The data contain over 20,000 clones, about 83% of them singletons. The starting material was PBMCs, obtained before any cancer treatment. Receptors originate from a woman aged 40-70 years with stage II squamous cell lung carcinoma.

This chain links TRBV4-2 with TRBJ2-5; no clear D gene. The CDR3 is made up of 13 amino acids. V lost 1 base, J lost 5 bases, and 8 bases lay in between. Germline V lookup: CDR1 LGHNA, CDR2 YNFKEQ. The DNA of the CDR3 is TGTGCCAGCAGCCAAGTGGCTGGGGAGACCCAGTACTTC. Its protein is CASSQVAGETQYF.

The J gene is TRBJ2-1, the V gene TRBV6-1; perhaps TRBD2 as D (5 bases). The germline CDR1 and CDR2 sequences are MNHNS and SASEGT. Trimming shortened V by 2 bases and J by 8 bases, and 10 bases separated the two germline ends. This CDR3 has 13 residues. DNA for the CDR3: TGTGCCAGCAGTGAACGGGATACTTATGAGCAGTTCTTC. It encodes CASSERDTYEQFF.

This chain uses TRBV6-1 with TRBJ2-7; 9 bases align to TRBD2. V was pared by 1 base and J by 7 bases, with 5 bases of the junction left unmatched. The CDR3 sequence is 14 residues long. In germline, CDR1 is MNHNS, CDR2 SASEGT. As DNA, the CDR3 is TGTGCCAGCAGTGAAGGACTAGCGGTCGAAGAGCAGTACTTC. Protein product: CASSEGLAVEEQYF.

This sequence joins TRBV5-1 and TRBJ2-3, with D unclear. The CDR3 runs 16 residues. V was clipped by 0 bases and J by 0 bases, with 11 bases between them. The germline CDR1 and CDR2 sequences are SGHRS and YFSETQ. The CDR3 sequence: CASSLGARSSTDTQYF. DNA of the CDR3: TGCGCCAGCAGCTTGGGCGCGCGGTCTAGCACAGATACGCAGTATTTT.

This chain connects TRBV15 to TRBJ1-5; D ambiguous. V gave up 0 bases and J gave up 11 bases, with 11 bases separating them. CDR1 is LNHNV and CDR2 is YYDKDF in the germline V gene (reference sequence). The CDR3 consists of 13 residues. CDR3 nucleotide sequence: TGTGCCACCAGCAGAGATTCTCTGGCAGCCCAGCATTTT. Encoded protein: CATSRDSLAAQHF.

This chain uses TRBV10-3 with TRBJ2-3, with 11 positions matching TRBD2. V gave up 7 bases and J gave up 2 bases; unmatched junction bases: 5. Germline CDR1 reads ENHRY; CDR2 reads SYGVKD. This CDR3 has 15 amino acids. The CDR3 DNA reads TGTGCCATCAACAGACTAGCGGGGCTCACAGATACGCAGTATTTT. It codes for CAINRLAGLTDTQYF.

CDR3 coding DNA: TGTGCCAGCAGTCCCCGAGCGGGTCCCTCCTACAATGAGCAGTTCTTC. Translating gives CASSPRAGPSYNEQFF. This sequence joins TRBV28 and TRBJ2-1; D may be TRBD2 (6 bases). V was trimmed by 5 bases and J by 0 bases, leaving 14 bases between them. Germline V gene sequence: CDR1 MDHEN, CDR2 SYDVKM. This CDR3 region has 16 residues.

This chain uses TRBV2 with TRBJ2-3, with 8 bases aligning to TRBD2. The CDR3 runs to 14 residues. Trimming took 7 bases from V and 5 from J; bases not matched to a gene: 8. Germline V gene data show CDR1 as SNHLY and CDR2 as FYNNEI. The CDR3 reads CASKAGEFLDTQYF. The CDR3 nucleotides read TGTGCCAGCAAAGCGGGAGAGTTTTTAGATACGCAGTATTTT.

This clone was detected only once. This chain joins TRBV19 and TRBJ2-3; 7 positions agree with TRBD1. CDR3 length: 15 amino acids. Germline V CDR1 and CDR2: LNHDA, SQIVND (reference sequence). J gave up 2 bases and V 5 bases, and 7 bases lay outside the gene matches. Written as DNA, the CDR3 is TGTGCCAGTAGTTCCGACAGGGACGTCACAGATACGCAGTATTTT. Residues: CASSSDRDVTDTQYF.

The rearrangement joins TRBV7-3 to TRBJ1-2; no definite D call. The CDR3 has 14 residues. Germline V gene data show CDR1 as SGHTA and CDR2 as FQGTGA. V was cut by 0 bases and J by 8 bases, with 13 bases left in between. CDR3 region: CASSLTPGLEGYTF. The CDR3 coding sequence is TGTGCCAGCAGCTTAACTCCCGGGCTTGAAGGCTACACCTTC.

For the CDR3, the DNA is TGCAGCGTTGGACGGGAGCCCTACAATGAGCAGTTCTTC. Encoded protein: CSVGREPYNEQFF. The chain employs TRBV29-1 and TRBJ2-1; perhaps TRBD2 as D (6 bases). Germline CDR1 and CDR2: SQVTM and ANQGSEA. Trimming left V 4 bases short and J 2 bases short, with 9 bases between. This CDR3 spans 13 amino acids.

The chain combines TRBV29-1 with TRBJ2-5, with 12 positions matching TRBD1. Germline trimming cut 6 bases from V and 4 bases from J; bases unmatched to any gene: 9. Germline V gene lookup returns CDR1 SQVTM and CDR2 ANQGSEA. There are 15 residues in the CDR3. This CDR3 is CSVPSGQGALETQYF. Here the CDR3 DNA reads TGCAGCGTCCCTTCGGGACAGGGGGCCTTAGAGACCCAGTACTTC.

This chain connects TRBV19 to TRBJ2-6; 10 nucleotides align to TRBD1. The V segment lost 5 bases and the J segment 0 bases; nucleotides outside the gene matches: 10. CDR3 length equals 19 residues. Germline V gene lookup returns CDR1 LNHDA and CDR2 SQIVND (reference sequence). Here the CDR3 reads CASSDDRGRIVSGANVLTF. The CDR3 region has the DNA TGTGCCAGTAGTGACGACAGGGGGCGAATCGTCTCTGGGGCCAACGTCCTGACTTTC.

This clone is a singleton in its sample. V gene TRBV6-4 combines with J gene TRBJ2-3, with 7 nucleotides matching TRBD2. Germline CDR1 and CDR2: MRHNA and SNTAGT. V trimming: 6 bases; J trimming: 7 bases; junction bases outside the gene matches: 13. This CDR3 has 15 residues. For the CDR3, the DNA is TGTGCCAGCAGCCTGACTAGCTCAGGTTCGAATACGCAGTATTTT. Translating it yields CASSLTSSGSNTQYF.

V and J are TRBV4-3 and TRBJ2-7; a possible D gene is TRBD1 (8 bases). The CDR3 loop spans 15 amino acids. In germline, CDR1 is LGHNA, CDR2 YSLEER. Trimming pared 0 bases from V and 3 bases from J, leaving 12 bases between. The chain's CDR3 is CASSQEGGTGYEQYF. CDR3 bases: TGCGCCAGCAGCCAAGAGGGAGGGACAGGCTACGAGCAGTACTTC.